The entry below gives a single T cell receptor beta chain sequence along with its context. If no ophthalmopathy appeared within 18 months of follow-up, hyperthyroidism was termed stable. Amplified material comprised TCR beta CDR3 regions derived from RNA transcripts. HTBI primers were employed in first-round RT-PCR, then a second-round multiplex PCR followed. TCRdb reanalysed the multiplex PCR reads using MiXCR and keeps one entry per CDR3 protein. The sample includes tens of thousands of distinct CDR3 sequences, 50% of them seen just once. The V and J ends lost 5 bases and 4 bases, in that order; junction bases with no gene match: 3. This CDR3 contains 13 residues. Per germline, CDR1 DFQATT and CDR2 SNEGSKA (reference sequence). This sample was taken from a study of Graves' ophthalmopathy and Graves' hyperthyroidism.

Sequenced material: peripheral blood. The chain employs TRBV20-1 and TRBJ2-5; TRBD2 aligns across 11 bases. This receptor was taken from an adult woman with stable Graves' hyperthyroidism. The DNA for the CDR3 is TGCAGTGCTCTTAGCGGGAGGGCAGAGACCCAGTACTTC. It encodes CSALSGRAETQYF.